This record looks at one T cell receptor (beta chain) sequence and its context. Source study methods: Scientists estimated how many nucleated cells there were by amplifying reference gene primers. TCRdb keeps only in-frame clones here, not all; method: immunoSEQ multiplex PCR. The V and J calls and clone size come from that table; D and trimming were worked out from the DNA. Of about 410,000 clones detected, roughly 87% appear once; the ten largest clones hold about 0.57%. The data belong to a study of blood T cell repertoires in COVID-19. Everyone who took part was roughly 18 to 89 years old, and they came from about 25 US areas. Cohort placement rested on clinical history that participants reported themselves. The receptor's source is a man younger than 35 who had recovered from COVID-19. The specimen was PBMCs or T cells enriched from blood (not recorded which).

The CDR3 is CASSRLAGGLAELFF. The CDR3 DNA reads as TGTGCCAGCAGTCGGCTAGCGGGGGGCCTAGCGGAGCTGTTTTTT. The chain uses TRBV14 and TRBJ2-2; 11 bases line up with TRBD2. The CDR3 runs to 15 residues. J gave up 10 bases and V 6 bases, and 10 bases lay outside the gene matches. Germline CDR1 is SGHDN and CDR2 is FVKESK.